Listed here are 19 T cell receptor beta chains from one sample, sequenced in a study of shared clonotypes between healthy human individuals. TCRdb's table, derived via immunoSEQ multiplex PCR, lists solely in-frame clones and lacks some. Found here are more than 2,000,000 clones, more than 90% of them singletons; the top ten hold 0.11% to 0.15%. The specimen was naive CD4+ T cells sorted from blood. Subset denoted: CD45RA+ positively selected. These receptors all stem from a man between 18 and 35 years old in good health.

The chain employs TRBV7-2 and TRBJ2-7; tentative D call: TRBD2 (5 bases). V lost 6 bases and J 7 bases, leaving 22 bases between the germline ends. This CDR3 has 15 amino acids. CDR1 is SGHTA, CDR2 FQGNSA, per germline. Written as DNA, the CDR3 is TGTGCCAGCAGTCCACCCGCGGGCTTAACGGGAGAGCAGTACTTC. This encodes CASSPPAGLTGEQYF.

This chain uses TRBV7-9 with TRBJ2-1; perhaps D is TRBD1 or TRBD2 (6 bases each). V was cut by 1 base and J by 1 base, with 17 bases left in between. The CDR3 loop spans 18 amino acids. Per the germline V gene, CDR1 is SEHNR and CDR2 is FQNEAQ (reference sequence). The CDR3, as DNA: TGTGCCAGCAGCTTAGGTGACCACCCGGGGGCTTCCTACAATGAGCAGTTCTTC. Its translation: CASSLGDHPGASYNEQFF.

The V call is TRBV6-6, the J call TRBJ2-2, with a weak D call TRBD2 (5 bases). The V gene's germline CDR1 is MNHNY and CDR2 SVGAGI (reference sequence). The CDR3 loop spans 15 amino acids. V was pared by 2 bases and J by 3 bases, with 10 bases between. The CDR3 coding sequence is TGTGCCAGCAGTTACCTCGGCGGGTACACCGGGGAGCTGTTTTTT. This codes for CASSYLGGYTGELFF.

The chain combines TRBV7-2 with TRBJ2-3; TRBD2 matches at 7 bases. CDR3 size: 14 residues. The germline V gene has CDR1 SGHTA and CDR2 FQGNSA. The J segment lost 3 bases and the V segment lost 7 bases, leaving 7 bases of the junction unmatched. The CDR3 bases are TGTGCCAGCATGGTGGTCGGGGGGACAGATACGCAGTATTTT. Translating gives CASMVVGGTDTQYF. Variable domain in full (rest from reference TRBV7-2 and TRBJ2-3): GAGVSQSPSNKVTEKGKDVELRCDPISGHTALYWYRQSLGQGLEFLIYFQGNSAPDKSGLPSDRFSAERTGGSVSTLTIQRTQQEDSAVYLCASMVVGGTDTQYFGPGTRLTVL.

In the case of this clone: Other nucleotide sequences in the sample specify the same CDR3. The chain has TRBV28 and TRBJ1-1, with no clear D. With 1 base removed from V and 0 bases from J, the gap between germline ends came to 0 bases. Germline assignment: CDR1 MDHEN and CDR2 SYDVKM. CDR3 length equals 12 residues. The CDR3 loop is CASSLLNTEAFF. Written as DNA, the CDR3 is TGTGCCAGCAGTTTATTGAACACTGAAGCTTTCTTT. The full variable domain, its missing parts supplied by reference TRBV28 and TRBJ1-1, is DVKVTQSSRYLVKRTGEKVFLECVQDMDHENMFWYRQDPGLGLRLIYFSYDVKMKEKGDIPEGYSVSREKKERFSLILESASTNQTSMYLCASSLLNTEAFFGQGTRLTVV.

The V call is TRBV29-1, the J call TRBJ2-1; D unclear. The germline gives CDR1 SQVTM, CDR2 ANQGSEA. Trimming left V 4 bases short and J 6 bases short, with 7 bases between. This CDR3 contains 11 residues. The CDR3 here is CSVVEGNEQFF. CDR3 in DNA: TGCAGCGTTGTCGAAGGCAATGAGCAGTTCTTC.

The chain has TRBV9 and TRBJ2-7; weak D call: TRBD1 (5 bases). The germline V and J ends were trimmed by 0 bases and 9 bases, with 13 bases remaining between them. Germline lookup yields CDR1 SGDLS and CDR2 YYNGEE. CDR3 length: 13 residues. As DNA, the CDR3 is TGTGCCAGCAGCGTAGATCAGCAGGGCGTGCAGTACTTC. It codes for CASSVDQQGVQYF.

This sequence joins TRBV19 and TRBJ2-7; 8 bases are a match to TRBD1. The CDR3 runs 15 residues. Germline V gene sequence: CDR1 LNHDA, CDR2 SQIVND (reference sequence). V shed 3 bases and J 3 bases; nucleotides not matched to a gene: 7. CDR3 DNA: TGTGCCAGTAGTATGGGACAGGCCATGGTCTACGAGCAGTACTTC. Translating gives CASSMGQAMVYEQYF. Variable domain in full (rest from reference TRBV19 and TRBJ2-7): DGGITQSPKYLFRKEGQNVTLSCEQNLNHDAMYWYRQDPGQGLRLIYYSQIVNDFQKGDIAEGYSVSREKKESFPLTVTSAQKNPTAFYLCASSMGQAMVYEQYFGPGTRLTVT.

The chain carries TRBV2 and TRBJ2-7; 8 bases line up with TRBD2. Losses at the gene ends were 11 bases for V and 3 bases for J; bases not matched to a gene: 24. The CDR3 has 18 residues. The germline V gene has CDR1 SNHLY and CDR2 FYNNEI. DNA of the CDR3: TGTGCCGGCGGGAGTGGATTAGCGGGGACTCTCGGTTTCTACGAGCAGTACTTC. Translating gives CAGGSGLAGTLGFYEQYF.

To note about this clone: At the DNA level, this CDR3 is encoded by other sequences in the same sample as well. The rearrangement uses TRBV7-2 and TRBJ2-7; no clear D gene. Trimming cost V 3 bases and J 1 base, with 4 bases left between them. The CDR3 runs 12 residues. Germline lookup yields CDR1 SGHTA and CDR2 FQGNSA. CDR3 coding DNA: TGTGCCAGCAGCTTTTTGTCCTACGAGCAGTACTTC. Amino acids: CASSFLSYEQYF. The full variable domain, rest sourced from reference TRBV7-2 and TRBJ2-7, is GAGVSQSPSNKVTEKGKDVELRCDPISGHTALYWYRQSLGQGLEFLIYFQGNSAPDKSGLPSDRFSAERTGGSVSTLTIQRTQQEDSAVYLCASSFLSYEQYFGPGTRLTVT.

The chain joins TRBV18 to TRBJ2-7; no clear D. There are 13 residues in the CDR3. Trimming left V 3 bases short and J 7 bases short, with 13 bases between. Germline V gene sequence: CDR1 KGHSH, CDR2 LQKENI. In DNA form, the CDR3 reads TGTGCCAGCTCACCTCCGAAGGGTAAGGAGCAGTACTTC. Translated, it gives CASSPPKGKEQYF.

This sequence joins TRBV5-1 and TRBJ2-1; D is possibly TRBD1 or TRBD2 (7 bases each). V was trimmed by 7 bases and J by 0 bases, leaving 20 bases between them. Germline V lookup: CDR1 SGHRS, CDR2 YFSETQ. The CDR3 runs 17 residues. CDR3 amino acids: CASSKGAGASSYNEQFF. CDR3 in DNA: TGCGCCAGCTCTAAGGGGGCGGGGGCGAGCTCCTACAATGAGCAGTTCTTC. The complete variable domain, with remaining parts taken from reference TRBV5-1 and TRBJ2-1, reads KAGVTQTPRYLIKTRGQQVTLSCSPISGHRSVSWYQQTPGQGLQFLFEYFSETQRNKGNFPGRFSGRQFSNSRSEMNVSTLELGDSALYLCASSKGAGASSYNEQFFGPGTRLTVL.

This clone was seen only once. The rearrangement joins TRBV2 to TRBJ1-4; TRBD1 is a possible D gene (6 bases). The CDR3 contains 16 residues. V was pared by 4 bases and J by 8 bases, with 20 bases between. Per the germline V gene, CDR1 is SNHLY and CDR2 is FYNNEI. The CDR3 here is CASSVHRDGGGEKLFF. The DNA of the CDR3 is TGTGCCAGCAGTGTACATAGGGACGGCGGGGGCGAAAAACTGTTTTTT.

The rearrangement uses TRBV5-5 and TRBJ1-4; a possible D gene is TRBD1 (5 bases). V was clipped by 0 bases and J by 7 bases, with 13 bases between them. This CDR3 region has 15 residues. Germline lookup yields CDR1 SGHKS and CDR2 YYEKEE (reference sequence). The CDR3 DNA sequence: TGTGCCAGCAGCTTGGTGCCTGGGGACGGTGAAAAACTGTTTTTT. It codes for CASSLVPGDGEKLFF.

V gene TRBV25-1 combines with J gene TRBJ1-6, with 10 bases matching TRBD1. CDR1 and CDR2 (germline): MGHDK, SYGVNS. V was pared by 6 bases and J by 9 bases, with 14 bases of the junction left unmatched. This CDR3 comprises 17 residues. The CDR3 nucleotides read TGTGCCAGCAGCCCAGTTCCGGGACAGGGGACTAGTTCACCCCTCCACTTT. Translation: CASSPVPGQGTSSPLHF.

V gene TRBV6-4 combines with J gene TRBJ2-3; the D is unclear. The CDR3 runs to 15 residues. The germline gives CDR1 MRHNA, CDR2 SNTAGT. Trimming pared 7 bases from V and 3 bases from J, leaving 17 bases between. CDR3 sequence: CASKRGHGWTDTQYF. In DNA form, the CDR3 reads TGTGCCAGCAAAAGAGGCCATGGGTGGACAGATACGCAGTATTTT.

About this clone: This CDR3 is also generated by other DNA sequences in the sample. The chain uses TRBV7-2 and TRBJ1-5; tentatively, D is TRBD1 (5 bases). Germline assignment: CDR1 SGHTA and CDR2 FQGNSA. CDR3 length: 15 amino acids. Deletions cut 1 base from V and 1 base from J, with 8 bases between. CDR3 bases: TGTGCCAGCAGCTTAGAGGGGACCAGCAATCAGCCCCAGCATTTT. Its protein is CASSLEGTSNQPQHF.

To note about this clone: Other nucleotide sequences in the sample specify the same CDR3. V and J are TRBV7-2 and TRBJ2-5; 10 nucleotides match TRBD2. The CDR3 spans 15 residues. After removal of 5 bases from V and 3 bases from J, the junction contained 6 bases not matched to a gene. From germline, CDR1 is SGHTA and CDR2 FQGNSA. This chain's CDR3 is CASSARTSGKETQYF. The CDR3 DNA reads as TGTGCCAGCAGCGCACGGACTAGCGGAAAAGAGACCCAGTACTTC.

The J gene is TRBJ2-5, the V gene TRBV18; possible D gene TRBD1, 6 bases. V dropped 4 bases and J dropped 3 bases, with 15 bases sitting between them. The germline V gene has CDR1 KGHSH and CDR2 LQKENI. The CDR3 spans 15 residues. The CDR3 DNA follows: TGTGCCAGCTCACACGACAGGTCGGACGAAGAGACCCAGTACTTC. It specifies CASSHDRSDEETQYF.